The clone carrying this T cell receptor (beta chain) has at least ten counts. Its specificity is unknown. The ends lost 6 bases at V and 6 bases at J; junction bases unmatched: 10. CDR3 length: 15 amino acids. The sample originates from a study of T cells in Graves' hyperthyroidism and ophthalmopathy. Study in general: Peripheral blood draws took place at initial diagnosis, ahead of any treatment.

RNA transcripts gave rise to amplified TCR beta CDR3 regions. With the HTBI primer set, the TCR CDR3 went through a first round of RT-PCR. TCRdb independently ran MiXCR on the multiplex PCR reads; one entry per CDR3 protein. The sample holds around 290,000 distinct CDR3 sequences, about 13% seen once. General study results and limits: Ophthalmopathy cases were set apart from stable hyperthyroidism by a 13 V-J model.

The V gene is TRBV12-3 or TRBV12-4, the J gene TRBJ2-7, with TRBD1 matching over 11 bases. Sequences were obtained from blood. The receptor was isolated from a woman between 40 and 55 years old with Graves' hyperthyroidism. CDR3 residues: CASSHTGTGGTEQYF. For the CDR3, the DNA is TGTGCCAGCAGCCACACCGGGACAGGGGGAACCGAGCAGTACTTC.